One sample yielded the 27 T cell receptor beta chains listed below, sequenced in a study of beta chain features in type 1 diabetes. cDNA synthesis used the whole RNA isolate, giving expressed TCRB sequences. Assay: immunoSEQ multiplex PCR; the TCRdb copy retains only in-frame clones and omits some. The table has around 300,000 clones, 8% seen once. The material sequenced was central memory CD4+ T cells from blood. These receptors all stem from a young woman in good health.

The chain carries TRBV7-2 and TRBJ2-7; D might be TRBD1 (6 bases). CDR3 length: 14 amino acids. The germline V gene has CDR1 SGHTA and CDR2 FQGNSA. V lost 2 bases and J 2 bases, leaving 10 bases between the germline ends. CDR3 in DNA: TGTGCCAGCAGCTTAACCCAGGGGACCTACGAGCAGTACTTC. It specifies CASSLTQGTYEQYF.

This clone was counted between two and nine times. V is TRBV7-3 and J is TRBJ2-1; D gene unclear. The length of the CDR3 is 15 residues. Germline V gene lookup returns CDR1 SGHTA and CDR2 FQGTGA. Trimming took 5 bases from V and 4 from J, leaving 15 bases between them. CDR3 nucleotide sequence: TGTGCCAGCAGCCCAAAACCAGGACCTTACAATGAGCAGTTCTTC. The encoded protein is CASSPKPGPYNEQFF. Full variable domain (missing parts from reference TRBV7-3 and TRBJ2-1): GAGVSQTPSNKVTEKGKYVELRCDPISGHTALYWYRQSLGQGPEFLIYFQGTGAADDSGLPNDRFFAVRPEGSVSTLKIQRTERGDSAVYLCASSPKPGPYNEQFFGPGTRLTVL.

This clone was counted a few times. V gene TRBV25-1 combines with J gene TRBJ2-5; D is unresolved. With the DNA end fitting TRBJ2-7 better, the J assignment may be wrong. The CDR3 consists of 11 residues. The germline gives CDR1 MGHDK, CDR2 SYGVNS. This CDR3 is CASSNVYEQYF. The CDR3, as DNA: TGTGCCAGCAGTAACGTCTACGAGCAGTACTTC.

The chain has TRBV19 and TRBJ1-1, with D perhaps TRBD1 (5 bases). Germline lookup yields CDR1 LNHDA and CDR2 SQIVND (reference sequence). V dropped 4 bases and J dropped 5 bases, with 26 bases sitting between them. The CDR3 is 18 amino acids. The CDR3 DNA follows: TGTGCCAGTAGTACGGGGCGTGGCAGGGAGGGTAGAGTGACTGAAGCTTTCTTT. Its translation is CASSTGRGREGRVTEAFF.

The rearrangement links TRBV4-3 to TRBJ2-5; D is ambiguous. Germline CDR1 is LGHNA and CDR2 is YSLEER. The CDR3 sequence is 15 residues long. With 2 bases removed from V and 4 bases from J, the gap between germline ends came to 14 bases. CDR3 sequence: CASSQRQRNGETQYF. The DNA of the CDR3 is TGCGCCAGCAGCCAACGTCAGCGCAATGGAGAGACCCAGTACTTC.

This clone was picked up a small number of times. CDR3 sequence reads: CASTQGGIQPQHF. DNA of the CDR3: TGTGCCAGCACCCAGGGGGGAATCCAGCCCCAGCATTTT. The chain couples TRBV28 to TRBJ1-5; 7 positions match TRBD1. Trimming took 7 bases from V and 7 from J; bases not matched to a gene: 7. The V gene's germline CDR1 is MDHEN and CDR2 SYDVKM. There are 13 residues in the CDR3.

The table lists this clone with a few counts. The chain recombines TRBV25-1 with TRBJ2-7; D not certain. V was clipped by 9 bases and J by 5 bases, with 11 bases between them. The CDR3 length is 11 residues. Germline CDR1 and CDR2: MGHDK and SYGVNS. The CDR3 bases are TGTGCCAGGGAGACTCTACACGAGCAGTACTTC. Translating it yields CARETLHEQYF.

This clone was counted a few times. The chain links TRBV2 to TRBJ2-5; no firm D call. Trimming removed 3 bases at V and 0 bases at J, with 8 bases between. The germline V gene has CDR1 SNHLY and CDR2 FYNNEI. The CDR3 covers 14 residues. CDR3 loop: CASSESEYQETQYF. CDR3 nucleotides: TGTGCCAGCAGTGAGTCTGAGTACCAAGAGACCCAGTACTTC. The variable domain in full, with the rest retrieved from reference TRBV2 and TRBJ2-5, is EPEVTQTPSHQVTQMGQEVILRCVPISNHLYFYWYRQILGQKVEFLVSFYNNEISEKSEIFDDQFSVERPDGSNFTLKIRSTKLEDSAMYFCASSESEYQETQYFGPGTRLLVL.

This clone was seen repeatedly, ten times or more. The CDR3 DNA sequence: TGTGCCAGCGGCCGATTGGCTCCCTCTTTCGGGGAGCTGTTTTTT. This codes for CASGRLAPSFGELFF. The chain combines TRBV2 with TRBJ2-2; no reliable D call. V was cut by 8 bases and J by 7 bases, with 20 bases left in between. Germline-derived CDR1 and CDR2 are SNHLY and FYNNEI. The CDR3 has 15 amino acids.

The chain combines TRBV28 with TRBJ2-4, with D possibly being TRBD2 (6 bases). This CDR3 has 17 amino acids. Per the germline V gene, CDR1 is MDHEN and CDR2 is SYDVKM. Trimming took 1 base from V and 3 from J, leaving 16 bases between them. CDR3 amino acids: CASSLFRGSGGKNIQYF. CDR3 nucleotides: TGTGCCAGCAGTTTATTCCGGGGTTCCGGGGGCAAAAACATTCAGTACTTC.

This clone has more than one count but fewer than ten. The chain carries TRBV9 and TRBJ2-3, with 11 bases that match TRBD2. The junction had 6 bases not matched to a gene; V was cut back by 0 bases and J by 6 bases. The V gene's germline CDR1 is SGDLS and CDR2 YYNGEE. This CDR3 region has 16 residues. The CDR3 DNA reads as TGTGCCAGCAGCGTAGTAGCGGGAGGGTCAGCGGATACGCAGTATTTT. Translating gives CASSVVAGGSADTQYF.

The V gene is TRBV7-6, the J gene TRBJ2-5, with a weak D call TRBD1 (5 bases). The V end lost 3 bases, the J end lost 1 base, and 9 bases lay between the germline ends. The V gene's germline CDR1 is SGHVS and CDR2 FNYEAQ. CDR3 length: 14 residues. The chain's CDR3 is CASSLFQGQETQYF. In DNA form, the CDR3 reads TGTGCCAGCAGCTTGTTCCAGGGCCAAGAGACCCAGTACTTC.

This clone came up a few times. CDR3 sequence: CASSLSGGAETQYF. In DNA form, the CDR3 reads TGTGCCAGCAGCTTAAGCGGGGGGGCGGAGACCCAGTACTTC. The chain is built from TRBV7-2 and TRBJ2-5, with 10 bases fitting TRBD2. There are 14 residues in the CDR3. The V segment lost 2 bases and the J segment 5 bases; nucleotides outside the gene matches: 2. Germline V gene data show CDR1 as SGHTA and CDR2 as FQGNSA.

The genes are TRBV5-5 and TRBJ1-5; possible D gene TRBD1, 5 bases. Germline V lookup: CDR1 SGHKS, CDR2 YYEKEE (reference sequence). Trimming removed 6 bases at V and 6 bases at J, with 22 bases between. The CDR3 loop spans 16 amino acids. The DNA for the CDR3 is TGTGCCAGCACCCCAGGCGGGGCCGTCGGGGGTCAGCCCCAGCATTTT. This translates into CASTPGGAVGGQPQHF. The variable domain in full, with the rest retrieved from reference TRBV5-5 and TRBJ1-5, is DAGVTQSPTHLIKTRGQQVTLRCSPISGHKSVSWYQQVLGQGPQFIFQYYEKEERGRGNFPDRFSARQFPNYSSELNVNALLLGDSALYLCASTPGGAVGGQPQHFGDGTRLSIL.

This clone has just a few counts. The rearrangement links TRBV11-1 to TRBJ2-5, with 14 positions matching TRBD2. Per the germline V gene, CDR1 is SGHAT and CDR2 is FQDESV (reference sequence). V gave up 6 bases and J gave up 5 bases; unmatched junction bases: 5. This CDR3 is built from 15 residues. The CDR3: CASRGTSGSEETQYF. The CDR3 coding sequence is TGTGCCAGCAGGGGGACTAGCGGGAGTGAGGAGACCCAGTACTTC.

A few counts support this clone. The rearrangement links TRBV28 to TRBJ2-7, with D perhaps matching TRBD1 (7 bases). The germline V and J ends were trimmed by 5 bases and 4 bases, with 15 bases remaining between them. Germline CDR1 reads MDHEN; CDR2 reads SYDVKM. The length of the CDR3 is 14 residues. CDR3 DNA sequence: TGTGCCAGCAGTCCAGGGGGGACTGGATACGAGCAGTACGTC. This codes for CASSPGGTGYEQYV.

This clone was counted only a few times. The chain joins TRBV5-8 to TRBJ1-5; maybe TRBD1 (5 bases). Trimming took 0 bases from V and 7 from J, leaving 14 bases between them. This CDR3 has 15 residues. CDR1 and CDR2 from the germline V gene are SGHTS and YDEGEE. The CDR3 sequence is CASSLVGGDGQPQHF. The CDR3 DNA follows: TGTGCCAGCAGCTTGGTTGGTGGGGACGGGCAGCCCCAGCATTTT.

The V and J genes are TRBV7-9 and TRBJ1-1; TRBD1 is a possible D gene (5 bases). The CDR3 has 14 amino acids. Germline V CDR1 and CDR2: SEHNR, FQNEAQ (reference sequence). The germline V and J ends were trimmed by 2 bases and 6 bases, with 13 bases remaining between them. CDR3 in DNA: TGTGCCAGCAGCTTAAGATCAGGGTTCTCTGAAGCTTTCTTT. It codes for CASSLRSGFSEAFF.

The chain carries TRBV2 and TRBJ2-7; TRBD1 matches at 12 bases. The germline V gene encodes CDR1 SNHLY and CDR2 FYNNEI. V trimming: 3 bases; J trimming: 1 base; junction bases outside the gene matches: 1. This CDR3 has 15 amino acids. The chain's CDR3 is CASSEGQGASYEQYF. In nucleotides, the CDR3 is TGTGCCAGCAGTGAGGGACAGGGGGCGTCCTACGAGCAGTACTTC.

The chain couples TRBV7-6 to TRBJ1-4; perhaps TRBD1 as D (5 bases). V dropped 5 bases and J dropped 5 bases, with 18 bases sitting between them. In germline, CDR1 is SGHVS, CDR2 FNYEAQ. The CDR3 runs 16 residues. CDR3 bases: TGTGCCAGCAGCGCGGGCTCCGGGGCACCGAATGAAAAACTGTTTTTT. This codes for CASSAGSGAPNEKLFF.

J is TRBJ2-5 and V is TRBV6-9; the match to TRBD2 covers 11 bases. Germline V CDR1 and CDR2: MNHGY, SVAAGI. The ends lost 6 bases at V and 6 bases at J; junction bases unmatched: 6. The CDR3 runs to 14 residues. The CDR3 spells CASRKLAGEQTQYF. The CDR3 DNA sequence: TGTGCCAGCAGGAAACTAGCGGGAGAACAGACCCAGTACTTC.

The genes are TRBV7-9 and TRBJ2-4; a possible D gene is TRBD2 (5 bases). Germline lookup yields CDR1 SEHNR and CDR2 FQNEAQ (reference sequence). This CDR3 spans 17 amino acids. V gave up 3 bases and J gave up 2 bases, with 17 bases separating them. DNA for the CDR3: TGTGCCAGCAGCTTGGACTCTCGAAGAGGGTCCAAAAACATTCAGTACTTC. This codes for CASSLDSRRGSKNIQYF.

The chain recombines TRBV2 with TRBJ2-1; D is possibly TRBD1 (5 bases). Trimming shortened V by 5 bases and J by 1 base, and 9 bases separated the two germline ends. CDR3 length equals 14 residues. CDR1 is SNHLY, CDR2 FYNNEI, per germline. CDR3 amino acids: CASSFDSSYNEQFF. CDR3 DNA sequence: TGTGCCAGCAGTTTCGACAGTTCCTACAATGAGCAGTTCTTC.

This clone has more than one count but fewer than ten. The chain is built from TRBV2 and TRBJ2-4; D gene ambiguous. V was shortened by 3 bases and J by 0 bases, with 9 bases between the two germline ends. The CDR3 contains 15 residues. Germline-derived CDR1 and CDR2 are SNHLY and FYNNEI. CDR3 sequence (DNA): TGTGCCAGCAGTGATCCTAACGGAGCCAAAAACATTCAGTACTTC. It yields the protein CASSDPNGAKNIQYF. Together with reference TRBV2 and TRBJ2-4, the CDR3 gives the full variable domain: EPEVTQTPSHQVTQMGQEVILRCVPISNHLYFYWYRQILGQKVEFLVSFYNNEISEKSEIFDDQFSVERPDGSNFTLKIRSTKLEDSAMYFCASSDPNGAKNIQYFGAGTRLSVL.

This chain connects TRBV7-2 to TRBJ2-2; D gene ambiguous. The V end lost 1 base, the J end lost 2 bases, and 8 bases lay between the germline ends. Looked up from germline, CDR1 is SGHTA and CDR2 is FQGNSA. The CDR3 covers 15 residues. This CDR3 is CASSLDHVNTGELFF. The CDR3 DNA reads as TGTGCCAGCAGCTTAGATCACGTTAACACCGGGGAGCTGTTTTTT. The complete variable domain, with remaining parts taken from reference TRBV7-2 and TRBJ2-2, reads GAGVSQSPSNKVTEKGKDVELRCDPISGHTALYWYRQSLGQGLEFLIYFQGNSAPDKSGLPSDRFSAERTGGSVSTLTIQRTQQEDSAVYLCASSLDHVNTGELFFGEGSRLTVL.

For the CDR3, the DNA is TGTGCCAGCAGACAGACGGCGGGGGGGTTTTGGGATACGCAGTATTTT. Its translation is CASRQTAGGFWDTQYF. The V call is TRBV6-6, the J call TRBJ2-3, with 9 bases matching TRBD2. V lost 6 bases to trimming and J lost 6 bases; unmatched junction nucleotides: 13. The CDR3 spans 16 residues. Germline CDR1 reads MNHNY; CDR2 reads SVGAGI (reference sequence).

The genes are TRBV4-1 and TRBJ1-1; D uncertain. Trimming cost V 0 bases and J 8 bases, with 4 bases left between them. CDR1 and CDR2 from the germline V gene are MGHRA and YSYEKL. The CDR3 runs 11 residues. CDR3 DNA: TGCGCCAGCAGCCAAGAGAGGGAAGCTTTCTTT. Residues: CASSQEREAFF.